This TCR beta chain was captured in a study of glioma-infiltrating T cells after dendritic cell vaccination. Germline V lookup: CDR1 WSHSY, CDR2 SAAADI. This CDR3 region has 16 residues. The V and J ends lost 6 bases and 3 bases, in that order; junction bases with no gene match: 13. Time point meaning: after dendritic cell vaccination, including at tumor progression/relapse. This clone has only one observation. TCRB CDR3 was amplified from 2 ug genomic DNA or less. Here immunoSEQ multiplex PCR was the method, and the copy in TCRdb shows in-frame clones only, minus some. The sample lists 50,000 to 60,000 clones; about 86% were seen once.

The source of this sequence is a human donor with glioblastoma. Here the sequenced sample was blood, taken after dendritic cell vaccination. This chain joins TRBV10-2 and TRBJ2-7; 8 bases are shared with TRBD2. CDR3 sequence (DNA): TGCGCCAGCAGCCCTAGGACTAGCAACGGGTACTACGAGCAGTACTTC. Encoded protein: CASSPRTSNGYYEQYF.